The T cell receptor beta chain described here comes from a study of shared clonotypes between healthy human individuals. Trimming pared 6 bases from V and 7 bases from J, leaving 9 bases between. The CDR3 is 12 residues long. Germline-derived CDR1 and CDR2 are WNHNN and SYGVQD (reference sequence). Libraries were prepared by immunoSEQ multiplex PCR; TCRdb keeps only in-frame clonotypes and omits some of them. The sample lists some 240,000 clones, just over 65% occurring once. The TCR originated in a man aged 30 to 45 in good health. The rearrangement uses TRBV10-1 and TRBJ2-2; D remains unclear. The sequencing input was memory CD4+ T cells sorted from blood. Subset given: CD45RA-negative fraction. The CDR3 DNA reads TGCGCCAGCAGGGGTGAGGTCGGGGAGCTGTTTTTT. Its protein product is CASRGEVGELFF.